This is a list of T cell receptor beta chains from one sample in a study of blood T cell repertoires in COVID-19. The table came from immunoSEQ multiplex PCR; TCRdb's copy has only in-frame clones and leaves some out. The profile covers 120,000 to 150,000 clones, with 70% to 90% appearing a single time and 2.5% to 3% taken by the ten largest. The sample was peripheral blood. These receptors were obtained from a man aged 45-60 years with acute or convalescent COVID-19. Both conserved end residues are part of each CDR3. A D gene is named only where the DNA matches it firmly. Expanded clones are given a class, and other clones once, few, many or no size at all.

>TRBJ2-3|few|-|TRBV5-4
CASSLATPMGHTQYF
TGTGCCAGCAGCTTGGCTACCCCCATGGGGCATACGCAGTATTTT
>TRBJ2-7|-|TRBD1|TRBV27
CASSTGQVPLEQYF
TGTGCCAGCAGCACGGGACAGGTCCCTCTCGAGCAGTACTTC
>TRBJ1-2|-|-|TRBV7-8
CASSLVSGGLGGYTF
TGTGCCAGCAGCTTAGTCTCTGGGGGCCTCGGCGGCTACACCTTC
>TRBJ1-3|-|TRBD1|TRBV5-1
CASSKGQGGGNTIYF
TGCGCCAGCAGCAAGGGACAGGGAGGTGGAAACACCATATATTTT
>TRBJ1-2|-|TRBD1|TRBV7-9
CASSREPGQGAYGYTF
TGTGCCAGCAGCCGTGAACCGGGACAGGGGGCTTATGGCTACACCTTC
>TRBJ2-4|-|-|TRBV10-1
CASSEGRSGLAKNIQYF
TGCGCCAGCAGTGAGGGCAGGTCGGGACTAGCCAAAAACATTCAGTACTTC
>TRBJ1-5|-|-|TRBV18
CASSPQFLGQTNQQPQHF
TGTGCCAGCTCACCACAGTTTCTAGGACAAACTAATCAACAGCCCCAGCATTTT
>TRBJ1-6|-|TRBD1|TRBV28
CASSLGQGVRNSPLHF
TGTGCCAGCAGTTTGGGACAGGGGGTGAGGAATTCACCCCTCCACTTT
>TRBJ1-1|-|-|TRBV2
CASSESRDTEAFF
TGTGCCAGCAGTGAGTCCCGGGACACTGAAGCTTTCTTT
>TRBJ1-5|-|TRBD1|TRBV19
CASSSGGRGNQPQHF
TGTGCCAGTAGTTCAGGGGGCAGAGGAAATCAGCCCCAGCATTTT
>TRBJ1-1|-|-|TRBV5-1
CASSFEGDTEAFF
TGCGCCAGCAGCTTCGAGGGGGACACTGAAGCTTTCTTT
>TRBJ2-1|-|TRBD2|TRBV5-1
CASSLAAGGNEQFF
TGCGCCAGCAGCTTGGCGGCGGGGGGAAATGAGCAGTTCTTC
>TRBJ1-6|-|-|TRBV27
CATRGLYNSPLHF
TGTGCCACAAGGGGTCTCTATAATTCACCCCTCCACTTT
>TRBJ1-4|-|TRBD1|TRBV4-1
CASSVRQGRDEKLFF
TGCGCCAGCAGCGTACGACAGGGGCGGGATGAAAAACTGTTTTTT
>TRBJ1-4|-|TRBD1|TRBV5-5
CASSQTGRDEKLFF
TGTGCCAGCAGCCAGACAGGGAGAGATGAAAAACTGTTTTTT
>TRBJ2-3|-|-|TRBV10-1
CASSGGGTVADTQYF
TGCGCCAGCAGTGGTGGCGGGACCGTAGCAGATACGCAGTATTTT
>TRBJ2-1|-|TRBD2|TRBV30
CAWSKTRTSGYNEQFF
TGTGCCTGGAGTAAGACCCGGACTAGCGGTTACAATGAGCAGTTCTTC
>TRBJ1-5|-|TRBD1|TRBV19
CASSTGQSIYPQHF
TGTGCCAGTAGTACGGGACAGAGTATCTATCCCCAGCATTTT
>TRBJ2-7|few|TRBD1|TRBV29-1
CSVDGGQGNSYEQYF
TGCAGCGTTGATGGTGGACAGGGGAACTCCTACGAGCAGTACTTC
>TRBJ2-3|-|TRBD2|TRBV6-5
CATGGAGGADTQYF
TGTGCCACCGGTGGGGCGGGGGGCGCAGATACGCAGTATTTT
>TRBJ2-1|-|-|TRBV5-1
CASSLERLRTAGNEQFF
TGCGCCAGCAGCCTGGAGAGACTTAGGACAGCTGGGAATGAGCAGTTCTTC
>TRBJ1-5|-|-|TRBV18
CASSQQGSNQPQHF
TGTGCCAGCTCTCAGCAGGGAAGCAATCAGCCCCAGCATTTT
>TRBJ2-5|-|-|TRBV11-2
CASSPRPLQGTQYF
TGTGCCAGCAGCCCGAGGCCCCTTCAGGGGACCCAGTACTTC
>TRBJ2-4|-|TRBD2|TRBV6-4
CASSENSGSIQYF
TGTGCCAGCAGCGAGAATAGCGGGAGTATTCAGTACTTC
>TRBJ1-3|-|TRBD1|TRBV5-8
CASSYGDRGGNTIYF
TGTGCCAGCAGCTATGGGGACAGGGGAGGAAACACCATATATTTT